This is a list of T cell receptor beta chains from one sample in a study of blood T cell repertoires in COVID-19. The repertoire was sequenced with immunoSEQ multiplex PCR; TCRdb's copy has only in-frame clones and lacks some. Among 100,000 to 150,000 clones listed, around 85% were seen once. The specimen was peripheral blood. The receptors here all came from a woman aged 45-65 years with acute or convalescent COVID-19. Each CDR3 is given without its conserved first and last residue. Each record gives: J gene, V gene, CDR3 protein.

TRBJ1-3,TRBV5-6,ASSLDRGYSGNTIY
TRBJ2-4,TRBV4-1,ASSQGMGQLNIQY
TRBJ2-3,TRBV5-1,ASSRLPGQPTDTQY
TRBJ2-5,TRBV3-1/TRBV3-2,ASSQVIWSGEETQY
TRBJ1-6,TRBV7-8,ASSWGQANSPLH
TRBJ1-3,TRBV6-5,ASGRNRDRGNTIY
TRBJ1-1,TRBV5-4,ASSTATLNTEAF
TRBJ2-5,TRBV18,ASSPRAGGLETQY
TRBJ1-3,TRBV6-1,ASSVSSRVNSGNTIY
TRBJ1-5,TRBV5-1,ASSPGTGDQPQH
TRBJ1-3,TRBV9,ASSRGQGENTIY
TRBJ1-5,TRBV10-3,AISESRQGLNQPQH
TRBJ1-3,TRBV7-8,ASSPRDRTSGNTIY
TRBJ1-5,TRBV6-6,ASRDGSSQPQH
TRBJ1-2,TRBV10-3,AITDSVDGYT
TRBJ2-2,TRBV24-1,ATSDPGGNTGELF
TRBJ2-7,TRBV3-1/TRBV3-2,ASSQYGPVYEQY
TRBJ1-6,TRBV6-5,ASSYSTVRNSPLH
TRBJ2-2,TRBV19,ASNPSGGANTGELF
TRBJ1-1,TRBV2,ASRWGGDTEAF
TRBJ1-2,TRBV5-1,ASSPDRVTYYGYT
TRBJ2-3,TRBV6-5,ASNGDSKGPAQY
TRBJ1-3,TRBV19,ASSIAPSNTGNTIY
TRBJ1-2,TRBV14,ASSRAAYGYT
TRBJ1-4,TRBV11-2,ASSLGLREEKLF
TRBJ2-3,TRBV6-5,AITRGGPTDTQY
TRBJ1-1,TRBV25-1,ASSFPGTAAF
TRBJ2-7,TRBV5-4,ASSLKDRGEQY
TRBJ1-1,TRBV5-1,ASSLDGQTNTEAF
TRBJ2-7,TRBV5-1,ASSSPGYEQY
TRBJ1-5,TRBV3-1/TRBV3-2,ASSKAGTGSDQPQH
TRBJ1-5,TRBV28,ASSLSSVLSGQPQH
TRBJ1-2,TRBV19,ASSITAGGKGYT
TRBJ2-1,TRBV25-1,ASSEGGGQSNEQF
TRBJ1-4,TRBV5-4,ASSPDRAAEKLF
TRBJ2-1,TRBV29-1,SYGTSGGASYNEQF
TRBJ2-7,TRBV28,ASSSTHLMQY
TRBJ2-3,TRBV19,ASSIGRVTDTQY
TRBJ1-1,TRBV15,ATSRDSGAEAF
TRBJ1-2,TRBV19,ASSSLFGDPFRYGYT
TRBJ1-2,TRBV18,ASSPEQGAGGYT
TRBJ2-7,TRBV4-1,ASSQADFLGGGRYEQY
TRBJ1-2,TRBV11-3,ASTKLYGMRQERDYGYT
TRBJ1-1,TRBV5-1,ASSLGGKMNTEAF
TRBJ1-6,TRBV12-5,ASGYGQGNSPLH
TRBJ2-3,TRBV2,ASSERGLAGSTDTQY
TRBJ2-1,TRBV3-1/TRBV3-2,ASSVSGALYNEQF